A selection of T cell receptor beta chains follows, all from one sample in a study of T cell repertoires in cytomegalovirus infection. TCRdb re-analysed the reads in MiXCR, keeping a single row per CDR3 protein. The table includes some 270,000 distinct CDR3 sequences, 17% detected once. Material: CD8+ T cells from PBMCs. The receptors originated from a human donor in good health (CMV status not recorded). Some clones in this sample may be carry-over from other donors' samples. CDR3s include the opening cysteine and the closing phenylalanine or tryptophan. Fields, in order: V gene, D gene, CDR3 length, J gene, CDR3 protein. A D gene is named only where the DNA matches it firmly.

V gene: TRBV4-3
D gene: .
CDR3 length: 15
J gene: TRBJ1-4
CDR3 protein: CASSQDRSFREKLFF

V gene: TRBV11-2
D gene: .
CDR3 length: 16
J gene: TRBJ2-1
CDR3 protein: CASSLEGIFSYNEQFF

V gene: TRBV7-8
D gene: TRBD2
CDR3 length: 15
J gene: TRBJ2-3
CDR3 protein: CASSWGLAGVDTQYF

V gene: TRBV11-2
D gene: TRBD1
CDR3 length: 16
J gene: TRBJ1-6
CDR3 protein: CASSSWTGKGDSPLHF

V gene: TRBV5-1
D gene: .
CDR3 length: 13
J gene: TRBJ2-7
CDR3 protein: CASSLLRGYEQYF

V gene: TRBV20-1
D gene: TRBD1
CDR3 length: 17
J gene: TRBJ1-5
CDR3 protein: CSASFVGRGLRNQPQHF

V gene: TRBV6-1
D gene: .
CDR3 length: 12
J gene: TRBJ1-1
CDR3 protein: CASSVRYTEAFF

V gene: TRBV7-9
D gene: TRBD2
CDR3 length: 16
J gene: TRBJ2-5
CDR3 protein: CASSPGLAGHQETQYF

V gene: TRBV7-9
D gene: .
CDR3 length: 13
J gene: TRBJ2-5
CDR3 protein: CASSTTERETQYF

V gene: TRBV12-3/TRBV12-4
D gene: TRBD1
CDR3 length: 15
J gene: TRBJ1-2
CDR3 protein: CASSLGLTGWQGYTF

V gene: TRBV5-4
D gene: TRBD1
CDR3 length: 15
J gene: TRBJ2-5
CDR3 protein: CASSYPQGYEETQYF

V gene: TRBV14
D gene: .
CDR3 length: 16
J gene: TRBJ1-1
CDR3 protein: CASSPPGGDMNTEAFF

V gene: TRBV15
D gene: .
CDR3 length: 19
J gene: TRBJ1-4
CDR3 protein: CATSRDHLRVDGTNEKLFF

V gene: TRBV12-5
D gene: .
CDR3 length: 12
J gene: TRBJ1-2
CDR3 protein: CASGSKGNGYTF

V gene: TRBV5-5
D gene: .
CDR3 length: 14
J gene: TRBJ2-5
CDR3 protein: CASSFYTNQETQYF

V gene: TRBV15
D gene: TRBD1
CDR3 length: 14
J gene: TRBJ1-1
CDR3 protein: CATSSDRGYSEAFF

V gene: TRBV4-1
D gene: .
CDR3 length: 13
J gene: TRBJ2-7
CDR3 protein: CASSQDTSLEQYF

V gene: TRBV7-3
D gene: .
CDR3 length: 14
J gene: TRBJ2-3
CDR3 protein: CASSFLSGSDTQYF